These 28 T cell receptor beta chains originate from one sample sequenced in a study of T-cell memory formation after mild COVID-19. Using its own MiXCR run on the 5' RACE reads, TCRdb lists one record per CDR3 protein. The sample lists some 180,000 distinct CDR3 sequences; 10% to 15% were seen once. The sequencing input was PBMCs or a T cell subset sorted from them (not recorded which). The receptor set was obtained from a man aged 18 to 29 who had mild COVID-19 (a few samples of this study predate the infection). Cell type and time point are not known.

This clonotype was seen at least ten times. The gene calls are TRBV7-9 and TRBJ2-1, with D possibly being TRBD2 (6 bases). CDR3 length: 14 residues. The germline CDR1 and CDR2 sequences are SEHNR and FQNEAQ (reference sequence). With 5 bases removed from V and 0 bases from J, the gap between germline ends came to 8 bases. In nucleotides, the CDR3 is TGTGCCAGCAGCACGACTAGCTCCTACAATGAGCAGTTCTTC. Its translation is CASSTTSSYNEQFF.

The table lists this clonotype with a few counts. This chain links TRBV7-6 with TRBJ1-1; D gene uncertain. The ends were cut back, 4 bases at V and 4 bases at J, with 16 bases in the middle. The CDR3 sequence is 15 residues long. Germline V gives CDR1 SGHVS, CDR2 FNYEAQ. CDR3 in amino acids: CASSSRALGVTEAFF. DNA for the CDR3: TGTGCCAGCAGCTCCCGGGCATTGGGAGTCACTGAAGCTTTCTTT.

V and J are TRBV11-2 and TRBJ1-4; D is unclear. With 0 bases removed from V and 15 bases from J, the gap between germline ends came to 17 bases. The CDR3 has 14 amino acids. Germline V lookup: CDR1 SGHAT, CDR2 FQNNGV. CDR3 nucleotide sequence: TGTGCCAGCAGCTTAGATCACGGGGTGCGGGAGGTGTTTTTT. Residues: CASSLDHGVREVFF.

This rearrangement joins TRBV9 to TRBJ2-3; 8 nucleotides line up with TRBD1. The germline gives CDR1 SGDLS, CDR2 YYNGEE. The CDR3 loop spans 17 amino acids. V was pared by 4 bases and J by 3 bases, with 13 bases of the junction left unmatched. CDR3 amino acids: CASSFSDRGIRTDTQYF. The CDR3 coding sequence is TGTGCCAGCAGCTTTAGCGACAGGGGAATCAGGACAGATACGCAGTATTTT. The complete variable domain, with remaining parts taken from reference TRBV9 and TRBJ2-3, reads DSGVTQTPKHLITATGQRVTLRCSPRSGDLSVYWYQQSLDQGLQFLIQYYNGEERAKGNILERFSAQQFPDLHSELNLSSLELGDSALYFCASSFSDRGIRTDTQYFGPGTRLTVL.

This clonotype has more than one count but fewer than ten. Because the CDR3's place on the DNA is in doubt, the DNA is left out and the CDR3 is given as listed by TCRdb. The chain is built from TRBV21-1 and TRBJ1-1; whether TRBD1, the table's D call, matches the DNA was not checked. TRBV21-1 is given as a pseudogene. The CDR3 spans 17 residues, counting both ends. The chain's CDR3 is CASSKVGRGARNTEAFF.

This clonotype was recorded a few times. In nucleotides, the CDR3 is TGTGCCAGCAGCCATTTGAGGGGGGGCCAAGAGACCCAGTACTTC. It yields the protein CASSHLRGGQETQYF. The gene calls are TRBV3-1 and TRBJ2-5; D possibly corresponds to TRBD2 (7 bases). The CDR3 spans 15 residues. V dropped 3 bases and J dropped 1 base, with 12 bases sitting between them. The germline V gene has CDR1 LGHDT and CDR2 YNNKEL (reference sequence).

This clonotype turned up a few times. The chain joins TRBV12-3 or TRBV12-4 to TRBJ2-1, with 9 bases that match TRBD2. The CDR3 runs 15 residues. Trimming at V came to 5 bases and at J to 12 bases, leaving 14 bases not matched to a gene. The CDR3 DNA reads TGTGCCAGCAGTAGAGTAGCGGGGGCCGTTTTGGGGCAGTTCTTC. As protein: CASSRVAGAVLGQFF.

This clonotype has a count of ten or more. The genes are TRBV7-3 and TRBJ2-2, with D hard to call. The germline V gene has CDR1 SGHTA and CDR2 FQGTGA. This CDR3 contains 14 residues. V gave up 2 bases and J gave up 4 bases, with 8 bases separating them. CDR3 coding DNA: TGTGCCAGCAGCTTAGGGGTCGGCACCGGGGAGCTGTTTTTT. Its protein product is CASSLGVGTGELFF.

This clonotype was detected a few times. The chain links TRBV9 to TRBJ2-1; D tentatively reads TRBD1 or TRBD2 (6 bases each). Germline V CDR1 and CDR2: SGDLS, YYNGEE. V was shortened by 4 bases and J by 8 bases, with 13 bases between the two germline ends. CDR3 length: 13 amino acids. CDR3 bases: TGTGCCAGCAGCTGGGGGGCGGGCGATGAGCAGTTCTTC. Protein: CASSWGAGDEQFF.

This clonotype has a handful of counts. The genes are TRBV4-3 and TRBJ2-3; 10 positions agree with TRBD1. Germline V gene data show CDR1 as LGHNA and CDR2 as YSLEER. Trimming took 1 base from V and 4 from J; bases not matched to a gene: 2. The CDR3 covers 15 residues. CDR3 in amino acids: CASSQGDRGSDTQYF. DNA for the CDR3: TGCGCCAGCAGCCAAGGGGACAGGGGCTCAGATACGCAGTATTTT.

The sample holds one count of this clonotype. This may be a read error, as it is one base from a much larger clone. This chain links TRBV11-1 with TRBJ1-1; TRBD1 matches at 8 bases. J lost 1 base, V lost 3 bases, and 1 base had no gene match. Germline lookup yields CDR1 SGHAT and CDR2 FQDESV (reference sequence). The CDR3 is made up of 14 amino acids. In DNA, the CDR3 is TGTGCCAGCAGCTTGACAGGGGCGAACACTGAAGCTTTCTTT. Encoded protein: CASSLTGANTEAFF.

The rearrangement links TRBV7-9 to TRBJ2-7; no reliable D call. CDR3 length: 15 residues. Per germline, CDR1 SEHNR and CDR2 FQNEAQ (reference sequence). The V gene lost 4 bases and the J gene lost 7 bases, with 20 bases spanning the gap. CDR3 bases: TGTGCCAGCAGCTCCTCGGACCGACCCCAGAGGGAGCAGTACGTC. Protein: CASSSSDRPQREQYV.

This clonotype was found many times. This chain's CDR3 is CASSLALAENTDTQYF. The DNA for the CDR3 is TGTGCCAGCAGCTTAGCGTTAGCGGAGAACACAGATACGCAGTATTTT. The chain combines TRBV7-9 with TRBJ2-3; tentatively, D is TRBD2 (6 bases). Germline V CDR1 and CDR2: SEHNR, FQNEAQ (reference sequence). Trimming shortened V by 0 bases and J by 2 bases, and 12 bases separated the two germline ends. The CDR3 covers 16 residues.

This clonotype was seen ten or more times. The V gene is TRBV11-2, the J gene TRBJ1-1; D is unclear. The germline V and J ends were trimmed by 0 bases and 1 base, with 12 bases remaining between them. CDR3 size: 16 residues. Germline CDR1 and CDR2: SGHAT and FQNNGV. CDR3 residues: CASSLEWRLKNTEAFF. In DNA, the CDR3 is TGTGCCAGCAGCTTAGAATGGCGCCTAAAGAACACTGAAGCTTTCTTT.

This clonotype showed up many times. CDR3 nucleotide sequence: TGTGCCATACAGGGGGCAGCGAGAGAGACCCAGTACTTC. Translated: CAIQGAARETQYF. The rearrangement uses TRBV28 and TRBJ2-5, with 9 bases fitting TRBD1. Germline CDR1 is MDHEN and CDR2 is SYDVKM. This CDR3 has 13 residues. Trimming at V came to 10 bases and at J to 4 bases, leaving 7 bases not matched to a gene.

The chain couples TRBV7-3 to TRBJ2-1; D is unclear. Germline CDR1 SGHTA, CDR2 FQGTGA. The V gene lost 2 bases and the J gene lost 6 bases, with 11 bases spanning the gap. This CDR3 has 14 residues. CDR3 coding DNA: TGTGCCAGCAGCTTATCTGGGCCTCCCAATGAGCAGTTCTTC. The encoded protein is CASSLSGPPNEQFF.

This clonotype turned up a few times. The chain recombines TRBV7-9 with TRBJ1-6; 7 bases fit TRBD1. Trimming took 3 bases from V and 13 from J; bases not matched to a gene: 6. CDR1 is SEHNR and CDR2 is FQNEAQ in the germline V gene (reference sequence). This CDR3 spans 13 amino acids. Written as DNA, the CDR3 is TGTGCCAGCAGCTTGTCGGACAGGTCGCCCCTCCACTTT. Its protein is CASSLSDRSPLHF.

This clonotype was observed a handful of times. The V gene is TRBV6-6, the J gene TRBJ2-2; perhaps TRBD2 as D (5 bases). CDR1 is MNHNY, CDR2 SVGAGI, per germline (reference sequence). V lost 2 bases to trimming and J lost 3 bases, with 16 bases between them. CDR3 length: 17 amino acids. CDR3 amino acids: CASSYSRGSAYTGELFF. CDR3 DNA sequence: TGTGCCAGCAGTTACAGTCGAGGTAGCGCTTACACCGGGGAGCTGTTTTTT.

This clonotype was picked up many times. V gene TRBV12-3 or TRBV12-4 combines with J gene TRBJ2-7; TRBD1 matches at 11 bases. V was clipped by 2 bases and J by 6 bases; unmatched bases: 3. The CDR3 runs to 14 residues. The CDR3 loop reads CASSLQGQGGEQYF. The CDR3 DNA sequence: TGTGCCAGCAGTTTACAGGGACAGGGGGGCGAGCAGTACTTC.

The V gene is TRBV25-1, the J gene TRBJ2-7; 7 positions agree with TRBD1. The CDR3 has 14 amino acids. The germline V gene has CDR1 MGHDK and CDR2 SYGVNS. Germline trimming cut 5 bases from V and 1 base from J; bases unmatched to any gene: 5. The chain's CDR3 is CASSRQTGSYEQYF. The CDR3 region has the DNA TGTGCCAGCAGTCGACAGACAGGGTCCTACGAGCAGTACTTC.

This clonotype was seen many times. The chain carries TRBV5-1 and TRBJ2-1; perhaps TRBD2 as D (7 bases). The V gene lost 3 bases and the J gene lost 2 bases, with 12 bases spanning the gap. Per germline, CDR1 SGHRS and CDR2 YFSETQ. The CDR3 is 15 residues long. This CDR3 is CASSWGAGAYNEQFF. CDR3 nucleotides: TGCGCCAGCAGCTGGGGGGCGGGGGCCTACAATGAGCAGTTCTTC.

This clonotype was counted a few times. The chain carries TRBV11-3 and TRBJ2-1; 7 positions match TRBD1. Germline assignment: CDR1 SGHNT and CDR2 YENEEA. This CDR3 is built from 15 residues. Germline trimming cut 0 bases from V and 7 bases from J; bases unmatched to any gene: 6. CDR3 DNA: TGTGCCAGCAGCTTAGAGAGGGGGCGTAGTAATGAGCAGTTCTTC. Its translation: CASSLERGRSNEQFF. Full variable domain (remainder filled in from reference TRBV11-3 and TRBJ2-1): EAGVVQSPRYKIIEKKQPVAFWCNPISGHNTLYWYLQNLGQGPELLIRYENEEAVDDSQLPKDRFSAERLKGVDSTLKIQPAELGDSAVYLCASSLERGRSNEQFFGPGTRLTVL.

The rearrangement links TRBV18 to TRBJ2-5, with D tentatively TRBD1 (5 bases). V gave up 6 bases and J gave up 7 bases, with 15 bases separating them. The CDR3 consists of 13 residues. Germline V lookup: CDR1 KGHSH, CDR2 LQKENI. DNA for the CDR3: TGTGCCAGCTCTGGGCCTGGGGCATCGACCCAGTACTTC. Translating it yields CASSGPGASTQYF.

The chain uses TRBV5-1 and TRBJ1-3; tentatively, D is TRBD1 (6 bases). The CDR3 covers 15 residues. The germline CDR1 and CDR2 sequences are SGHRS and YFSETQ. V lost 6 bases, J lost 3 bases, and 16 bases lay in between. The CDR3: CASTRDNYLGNTIYF. The CDR3 nucleotides are TGCGCCAGCACCCGGGACAACTACCTTGGAAACACCATATATTTT.

V is TRBV7-2 and J is TRBJ2-3, with D maybe TRBD2 (6 bases). Trimming shortened V by 4 bases and J by 0 bases, and 8 bases separated the two germline ends. There are 14 residues in the CDR3. Germline CDR1 is SGHTA and CDR2 is FQGNSA. CDR3 in amino acids: CASSSRESTDTQYF. DNA of the CDR3: TGTGCCAGCAGCTCCCGGGAGAGCACAGATACGCAGTATTTT.

The chain uses TRBV27 and TRBJ2-3; D remains unclear. The CDR3 consists of 15 residues. V was pared by 5 bases and J by 4 bases, with 16 bases between. The V gene's germline CDR1 is MNHEY and CDR2 SMNVEV (reference sequence). The CDR3 region has the DNA TGTGCCAGCAGTCCGGACCGTAAAGGTGCAGATACGCAGTATTTT. Its translation: CASSPDRKGADTQYF.

The chain joins TRBV5-1 to TRBJ2-7, with 7 bases identical to TRBD1. J lost 0 bases, V lost 0 bases, and 3 bases had no gene match. The CDR3 contains 15 residues. Germline V gene sequence: CDR1 SGHRS, CDR2 YFSETQ. The CDR3 sequence is CASSLGDSDSYEQYF. The CDR3 coding sequence is TGCGCCAGCAGCTTGGGGGACAGTGACTCCTACGAGCAGTACTTC.

This clonotype was seen many times. The chain joins TRBV5-1 to TRBJ2-3, with TRBD1 as a possible D gene (6 bases). The length of the CDR3 is 17 residues. Germline loops: CDR1 SGHRS, CDR2 YFSETQ. Trimming cost V 4 bases and J 4 bases, with 22 bases left between them. CDR3 sequence: CASSAYSTGGLADTQYF. CDR3 nucleotide sequence: TGCGCCAGCAGCGCGTACTCGACAGGCGGTCTGGCAGATACGCAGTATTTT.